One sample yielded the 4 T cell receptor beta chains listed below, sequenced in a study of cytomegalovirus exposure and HLA in healthy donors. The PCR contained 60 Vbeta and 13 Jbeta primers. Measured with immunoSEQ multiplex PCR; TCRdb has only the in-frame clones, and not every one. The table shows 75,000 to 100,000 clones, with roughly 76% occurring only once. Sequenced sample: PBMCs. The receptors derive from a woman between 55 and 75 years old in good health and CMV-seropositive.

This rearrangement joins TRBV7-2 to TRBJ2-7; TRBD1 is a possible D gene (6 bases). CDR3 length equals 16 residues. The V end was cut by 0 bases, the J end by 6 bases, with 18 bases between. Germline V gene lookup returns CDR1 SGHTA and CDR2 FQGNSA. CDR3 DNA: TGTGCCAGCAGCTTAGCCCCGGGCCAGGGGAAATCCGAGCAGTACTTC. It codes for CASSLAPGQGKSEQYF.

This clone has a single count. V gene TRBV19 combines with J gene TRBJ2-1, with TRBD2 matching 11 bases. From germline, CDR1 is LNHDA and CDR2 SQIVND (reference sequence). J gave up 9 bases and V 1 base, and 8 bases lay outside the gene matches. CDR3 length equals 16 residues. This CDR3 reads CASSIGELAGVGEQFF. The CDR3 DNA sequence: TGTGCCAGTAGTATAGGGGAACTAGCGGGAGTGGGTGAGCAGTTCTTC. Looking up the rest from reference TRBV19 and TRBJ2-1 gives the full variable domain: DGGITQSPKYLFRKEGQNVTLSCEQNLNHDAMYWYRQDPGQGLRLIYYSQIVNDFQKGDIAEGYSVSREKKESFPLTVTSAQKNPTAFYLCASSIGELAGVGEQFFGPGTRLTVL.

The rearrangement uses TRBV2 and TRBJ2-1, with D possibly matching TRBD1 (6 bases). The CDR3 contains 14 residues. The germline V gene has CDR1 SNHLY and CDR2 FYNNEI. Trimming removed 3 bases at V and 8 bases at J, with 14 bases between. The CDR3 bases are TGTGCCAGCAGTGACGGGCAGGGGAAGGATGAGCAGTTCTTC. Protein sequence: CASSDGQGKDEQFF.

The chain joins TRBV9 to TRBJ2-1; 13 bases agree with TRBD2. The germline V gene encodes CDR1 SGDLS and CDR2 YYNGEE. The CDR3 runs 17 residues. The ends lost 1 base at V and 7 bases at J; junction bases unmatched: 8. The DNA of the CDR3 is TGTGCCAGCAGCGTACCCCAGGGACTAGCGGGATCAAATGAGCAGTTCTTC. It translates to CASSVPQGLAGSNEQFF.